A single sample is the source of the 29 T cell receptor beta chains below, sequenced in a study of T cell clonality in common variable immunodeficiency. Findings of the study overall: Fewer deletions and N-nucleotide insertions were reportedly seen in common variable immunodeficiency TCR beta sequences.

Their cognate antigens are unknown. Here immunoSEQ multiplex PCR was the method, and the copy in TCRdb shows in-frame clones only, minus some. This sample has about 12,000 clones and no singletons, with approximately 7% in the ten largest. The sequenced sample consisted of peripheral blood mononuclear cells. The receptors here all came from a human donor with common variable immunodeficiency.

This clone was counted at least ten times. Sequencing ends 3 residues short of the CDR3 end; the germline J gene provides the rest. This chain connects TRBV5-1 to TRBJ2-5; 13 bases fit TRBD2. There are 16 residues in the CDR3. The ends lost 0 bases at V and 4 bases at J; junction bases unmatched: 3. Germline loops: CDR1 SGHRS, CDR2 YFSETQ. The CDR3 sequence: CASSLGLAGGLETQYF. The part of the CDR3 DNA that was read is TGCGCCAGCAGCTTGGGACTAGCGGGGGGCCTAGAGACC.

This clone was picked up a small number of times. Read sequence stops 3 residues before the CDR3 end, and the germline J gene provides the missing end. The rearrangement joins TRBV6-1 to TRBJ2-3; TRBD1 is a possible D gene (6 bases). This CDR3 has 16 residues. CDR1 is MNHNS and CDR2 is SASEGT in the germline V gene. Deletions cut 2 bases from V and 8 bases from J, with 20 bases between. The sequenced CDR3 bases are TGTGCCAGCAGTGAATCTTCAGGGGCCTTACGACTTACG. This translates into CASSESSGALRLT. The CDR3 reads in full as CASSESSGALRLTQYF.

The sample holds a few counts of this clone. The DNA read from the CDR3 is TGTGCCAGTAGTATAAGGACAGGGGGTGGCGGCACAGATACG. Translation: CASSIRTGGGGTDT. The CDR3 in full is CASSIRTGGGGTDTQYF. The chain couples TRBV19 to TRBJ2-3, with TRBD1 identical over 10 bases. Read coverage stops 3 residues before the CDR3 terminus; the germline J gene supplies the remainder. This CDR3 region has 17 residues. Per the germline V gene, CDR1 is LNHDA and CDR2 is SQIVND (reference sequence). V lost 2 bases, J lost 1 base, and 6 bases stayed unmatched. The full variable domain, with the rest looked up from reference TRBV19 and TRBJ2-3, is DGGITQSPKYLFRKEGQNVTLSCEQNLNHDAMYWYRQDPGQGLRLIYYSQIVNDFQKGDIAEGYSVSREKKESFPLTVTSAQKNPTAFYLCASSIRTGGGGTDTQYFGPGTRLTVL.

On this clone itself: The read finishes 3 residues shy of the CDR3 end, and the germline J gene is used to complete it. The chain uses TRBV30 and TRBJ1-3; D gene unclear. The CDR3 sequence is 12 residues long. Germline V gene sequence: CDR1 GTSNPN, CDR2 SVGIG (reference sequence). V gave up 0 bases and J gave up 7 bases, with 7 bases separating them. CDR3 DNA, as far as it was read: TGTGCCTGGAGTGTTAACGGTAACACC. Translation gives CAWSVNGNT. The whole CDR3 sequence is CAWSVNGNTIYF.

About this clone itself: The read stops 3 residues short of the end of the CDR3; the missing end is completed from the germline J gene. The chain employs TRBV2 and TRBJ1-2, with TRBD1 matching 8 bases. The CDR3 contains 15 residues. Germline CDR1 and CDR2: SNHLY and FYNNEI. The part of the CDR3 DNA that was read is TGTGCCAGCAGCGCGACAGGGGCCACGGGTTTGAGC. This gives the protein CASSATGATGLS. The whole CDR3 is CASSATGATGLSYTF.

About this clone itself: The read ends 3 residues shy of where the CDR3 ends; the end is completed using the germline J gene. J is TRBJ2-5 and V is TRBV7-9; TRBD2 might be the D (6 bases). Trimming took off 7 bases at V and 3 bases at J, with 15 bases between the two ends. This CDR3 comprises 14 residues. Germline CDR1 reads SEHNR; CDR2 reads FQNEAQ (reference sequence). The covered CDR3 bases are TGTGCCAGCACCCTCACTAGCTGGGAAGAGACC. Translated, it gives CASTLTSWEET. The full-length CDR3 reads as CASTLTSWEETQYF.

Remarks on this clone: From the germline J gene comes the end of the CDR3, since the read stops 3 residues before it. The rearrangement links TRBV7-9 to TRBJ1-1, with D unresolved. CDR3 size: 10 residues. The V end was cut by 5 bases, the J end by 7 bases, with 5 bases between. Germline CDR1 is SEHNR and CDR2 is FQNEAQ (reference sequence). The part of the CDR3 DNA that was read is TGTGCCAGCAGCCTTAATGAA. As protein: CASSLNE. The CDR3 in its entirety is CASSLNEAFF.

CDR3 bases read: TGTGCCAGCAGCTTGCAGGGTGACACCAAAAACATT. Translated: CASSLQGDTKNI. The whole CDR3 sequence is CASSLQGDTKNIQYF. The gene calls are TRBV7-2 and TRBJ2-4; weak D call: TRBD1 (5 bases). Read coverage stops 3 residues before the CDR3 terminus; the germline J gene supplies the remainder. The germline V gene has CDR1 SGHTA and CDR2 FQGNSA. Trimming removed 3 bases from V and 2 bases from J, with 11 bases in between. The CDR3 runs to 15 residues.

Concerning this clone itself: The missing CDR3 end, 3 residues past where the read stops, is filled in from the germline J gene. The gene calls are TRBV7-9 and TRBJ1-2, with unresolved D. Trimming took off 0 bases at V and 0 bases at J, with 2 bases between the two ends. Germline CDR1 is SEHNR and CDR2 is FQNEAQ (reference sequence). CDR3 length equals 13 residues. The CDR3 region is CASSLASNYGYTF. The DNA read from the CDR3 is TGTGCCAGCAGCTTAGCCTCTAACTATGGC.

This clone was recorded a few times. The read ends 3 residues before the CDR3 terminus; that terminus is restored from the germline J gene. The chain couples TRBV18 to TRBJ1-1; possible D gene TRBD1, 5 bases. V lost 3 bases to trimming and J lost 4 bases, with 9 bases between them. The CDR3 spans 13 residues. Per the germline V gene, CDR1 is KGHSH and CDR2 is LQKENI. The chain's CDR3 is CASSPGGSTEAFF. The CDR3 bases that were read are TGTGCCAGCTCACCTGGGGGGAGCACTGAA. The full variable domain, in which reference TRBV18 and TRBJ1-1 provide the parts outside the CDR3, is NAGVMQNPRHLVRRRGQEARLRCSPMKGHSHVYWYRQLPEEGLKFMVYLQKENIIDESGMPKERFSAEFPKEGPSILRIQQVVRGDSAAYFCASSPGGSTEAFFGQGTRLTVV.

As for this clone: The read falls 3 residues short of the CDR3 end, and the missing part is taken from the germline J gene. V and J are TRBV18 and TRBJ2-5, with D maybe TRBD2 (6 bases). V was pared by 1 base and J by 2 bases, with 17 bases between. Germline V gene sequence: CDR1 KGHSH, CDR2 LQKENI. The CDR3 spans 17 residues. The CDR3 DNA, read in part, is TGTGCCAGCTCACCACGGTCGGGACTTGGAGGGCAAGAGACC. Translated: CASSPRSGLGGQET. In full, the CDR3 reads CASSPRSGLGGQETQYF.

Concerning this clone itself: The read ends 3 residues before the CDR3 terminus; that terminus is restored from the germline J gene. V gene TRBV7-9 combines with J gene TRBJ2-3, with 8 bases matching TRBD2. Germline-derived CDR1 and CDR2 are SEHNR and FQNEAQ (reference sequence). Trimming cost V 5 bases and J 6 bases; bases outside gene matches: 10. CDR3 length: 15 amino acids. The CDR3 region is CASSPHGGGADTQYF. CDR3 bases read: TGTGCCAGCAGCCCCCACGGGGGGGGCGCGGATACG.

This clone was observed a handful of times. The read comes to an end 3 residues before the CDR3 does, leaving the germline J gene to fill in the end. V usage is TRBV18 and J usage is TRBJ1-1, with a tentative D call TRBD1 (5 bases). V lost 3 bases and J 0 bases, leaving 11 bases between the germline ends. The CDR3 contains 15 residues. CDR1 KGHSH and CDR2 LQKENI come from the germline V gene. CDR3 residues: CASSPEQGMNTEAFF. The sequenced CDR3 bases are TGTGCCAGCTCACCTGAGCAGGGAATGAACACTGAA.

In its sample, this clone was seen many times. The CDR3 end is not reached by the read, which stops 3 residues before it; the germline J gene fills it in. This chain joins TRBV6-1 and TRBJ2-1, with 8 bases identical to TRBD2. The CDR3 is 15 residues long. V was clipped by 0 bases and J by 3 bases; unmatched bases: 1. The V gene's germline CDR1 is MNHNS and CDR2 SASEGT. The CDR3 sequence: CASSEAAGGYNEQFF. The CDR3 DNA, read in part, is TGTGCCAGCAGTGAAGCGGCGGGGGGCTACAATGAG.

Points on this clone: The read ends 3 residues shy of where the CDR3 ends; the end is completed using the germline J gene. V gene TRBV6-2 or TRBV6-3 combines with J gene TRBJ2-7; no clear D gene. The V gene's germline CDR1 is MNHEY and CDR2 SVGEGT. V lost 0 bases, J lost 1 base, and 4 bases lay in between. This CDR3 has 13 residues. CDR3 region: CASSYSRSYEQYF. The sequenced part of the CDR3 DNA is TGTGCCAGCAGTTACTCGAGGTCCTACGAG.

The CDR3 region is CASSRQTNYGYTF. The sequenced part of the CDR3 DNA is TGTGCCAGCAGCCGACAGACTAACTATGGC. The chain has TRBV7-9 and TRBJ1-2, with D possibly matching TRBD1 (5 bases). The read ends 3 residues early relative to the CDR3; the germline J gene fills the gap. The CDR3 loop spans 13 amino acids. Germline CDR1 reads SEHNR; CDR2 reads FQNEAQ (reference sequence). Trimming cost V 5 bases and J 0 bases, with 7 bases left between them.

Remarks on this clone: The CDR3 end falls 3 residues outside the read, so it is completed with the germline J gene. The gene calls are TRBV7-2 and TRBJ2-1, with 8 bases that match TRBD1. The germline V gene has CDR1 SGHTA and CDR2 FQGNSA. The CDR3 has 15 residues. Trimming removed 5 bases from V and 2 bases from J; junction bases left unmatched: 5. Incomplete CDR3 DNA: TGTGCCAGCAGCCCCGACAGGGGCCCCTACAATGAG. Its translation: CASSPDRGPYNE. The whole CDR3 protein reads CASSPDRGPYNEQFF.

This clone was observed a few times. The sequence runs out 3 residues before the end of the CDR3; the remainder is reconstructed from the germline J gene. The rearrangement uses TRBV30 and TRBJ2-7; 7 nucleotides align to TRBD2. The CDR3 is 14 amino acids. V dropped 0 bases and J dropped 2; count of bases not matched to a gene: 4. CDR1 is GTSNPN, CDR2 SVGIG, per germline (reference sequence). CDR3 DNA, as far as it was read: TGTGCCTGGAGTGTACACGGGGGGACCTACGAG. Amino acid sequence: CAWSVHGGTYE. The full CDR3 protein is CAWSVHGGTYEQYF.

In the case of this clone: The read ends 3 residues before the CDR3 terminus; that terminus is restored from the germline J gene. J is TRBJ2-7 and V is TRBV10-3; TRBD1 matches 7 bases. Losses at the gene ends were 10 bases for V and 6 bases for J; bases not matched to a gene: 15. This CDR3 is 14 amino acids long. Germline V CDR1 and CDR2: ENHRY, SYGVKD. The CDR3 bases that were read are TGTGCCACCAAGTCCGGGACAGTCGCAGCCGAG. Amino acids: CATKSGTVAAE. The complete CDR3 sequence is CATKSGTVAAEQYF.

Note on this clone: The read falls 3 residues short of the CDR3 end, and the missing part is taken from the germline J gene. The chain is built from TRBV10-3 and TRBJ2-7; 7 nucleotides align to TRBD1. With V trimmed by 9 bases and J by 2 bases, 4 bases remained unmatched. CDR1 and CDR2 (germline): ENHRY, SYGVKD. The length of the CDR3 is 12 residues. CDR3 DNA (partial): TGTGCCATACGGACAGGAGCCTACGAG. Translated, it gives CAIRTGAYE. The entire CDR3 protein is CAIRTGAYEQYF.

In this sample, this clone turned up a few times. The sequence runs out 3 residues before the end of the CDR3; the remainder is reconstructed from the germline J gene. V is TRBV6-1 and J is TRBJ2-7; 11 bases are a match to TRBD1. There are 15 residues in the CDR3. Germline V gene sequence: CDR1 MNHNS, CDR2 SASEGT. The V segment lost 2 bases and the J segment 6 bases; nucleotides outside the gene matches: 6. The CDR3 DNA, read in part, is TGTGCCAGCAGTGAACAGGGGACAGGGGGGGGCGAG. Protein: CASSEQGTGGGE. The whole CDR3 sequence reads CASSEQGTGGGEQYF.

As regards this clone: The sequenced fragment ends 3 residues before the CDR3 boundary, so the rest is inferred from the germline J gene. This chain connects TRBV30 to TRBJ1-1; D is perhaps TRBD1 (6 bases). The germline V and J ends were trimmed by 2 bases and 6 bases, with 13 bases remaining between them. The CDR3 length is 13 residues. Germline V gene lookup returns CDR1 GTSNPN and CDR2 SVGIG (reference sequence). The CDR3 DNA, read in part, is TGTGCCTGGAGTCCTCAGGGGTTGGCTGAA. This codes for CAWSPQGLAE. The CDR3 in its entirety is CAWSPQGLAEAFF. The full variable domain, with the rest looked up from reference TRBV30 and TRBJ1-1, is SQTIHQWPATLVQPVGSPLSLECTVEGTSNPNLYWYRQAAGRGLQLLFYSVGIGQISSEVPQNLSASRPQDRQFILSSKKLLLSDSGFYLCAWSPQGLAEAFFGQGTRLTVV.

Points on this clone: The read halts 3 residues ahead of the CDR3 end, with the missing end drawn from the germline J gene. The chain is built from TRBV6-1 and TRBJ1-2, with D perhaps TRBD1 (6 bases). CDR1 and CDR2 from the germline V gene are MNHNS and SASEGT. Trimming took 2 bases from V and 5 from J, leaving 18 bases between them. The CDR3 is 16 amino acids. CDR3 bases read: TGTGCCAGCAGTGAACGGCAGGGGTTATTTAGATATGGC. The encoded protein is CASSERQGLFRYG. The entire CDR3 sequence reads CASSERQGLFRYGYTF.

With regard to this clone: The CDR3 end lies 3 residues beyond the end of the read and is filled in from the germline J gene. The chain uses TRBV2 and TRBJ1-5, with D possibly TRBD1 on 5 matching bases. V lost 4 bases, J lost 0 bases, and 19 bases lay in between. CDR3 size: 18 residues. Germline V lookup: CDR1 SNHLY, CDR2 FYNNEI. CDR3 residues: CASSVFPRQKDSNQPQHF. The CDR3 DNA, read in part, is TGTGCCAGCAGTGTATTTCCGCGACAGAAAGATAGCAATCAGCCC.

Turning to this clone: The read finishes 3 residues shy of the CDR3 end, and the germline J gene is used to complete it. The chain uses TRBV18 and TRBJ2-7; D gene unclear. V lost 3 bases, J lost 2 bases, and 5 bases lay in between. The CDR3 loop spans 12 amino acids. From germline, CDR1 is KGHSH and CDR2 LQKENI. The covered CDR3 bases are TGTGCCAGCTCACCGTCCACCTACGAG. Its translation: CASSPSTYE. The complete CDR3 sequence is CASSPSTYEQYF.

This clone has just a few counts. The read terminates 3 residues before the CDR3 end, so the remaining end is supplied by the germline J gene. The gene calls are TRBV7-2 and TRBJ1-6; 10 nucleotides align to TRBD1. CDR1 is SGHTA and CDR2 is FQGNSA in the germline V gene. The CDR3 contains 15 residues. V trimming: 5 bases; J trimming: 7 bases; junction bases outside the gene matches: 5. Here the CDR3 reads CASSTDRGPNSPLHF. The sequenced part of the CDR3 DNA is TGTGCCAGCAGCACCGACAGGGGGCCCAATTCACCC.

Comments on this clone: The CDR3 end lies 3 residues beyond the end of the read and is filled in from the germline J gene. The rearrangement joins TRBV20-1 to TRBJ2-3; the match to TRBD2 covers 7 bases. Germline V CDR1 and CDR2: DFQATT, SNEGSKA (reference sequence). The junction had 5 bases not matched to a gene; V was cut back by 8 bases and J by 3 bases. The CDR3 length is 12 residues. CDR3 loop: CSPGGGTDTQYF. CDR3 DNA, as far as it was read: TGCAGTCCGGGCGGGGGAACAGATACG.

Note on this clone: The CDR3 end is not reached by the read, which stops 3 residues before it; the germline J gene fills it in. The J gene is TRBJ2-7, the V gene TRBV11-1, with D perhaps TRBD2 (5 bases). V was cut by 3 bases and J by 2 bases, with 11 bases left in between. The germline CDR1 and CDR2 sequences are SGHAT and FQDESV (reference sequence). CDR3 length: 14 residues. Partial CDR3 DNA: TGTGCCAGCAGCTTCCGAGGGCCGCCCTACGAG. The encoded protein is CASSFRGPPYE. The entire CDR3 sequence reads CASSFRGPPYEQYF.

By share of the sample, this clone is medium-sized. The read halts 3 residues ahead of the CDR3 end, with the missing end drawn from the germline J gene. This chain uses TRBV4-1 with TRBJ1-6, with TRBD1 matching 8 bases. The CDR3 has 17 residues. V lost 1 base, J lost 11 bases, and 13 bases stayed unmatched. Germline CDR1 and CDR2: MGHRA and YSYEKL. CDR3 DNA (partial): TGCGCCAGCAGCCAAGTTGGAGGACAGGGCGGTAGGACACCC. Amino acid sequence: CASSQVGGQGGRTP. The CDR3 as a whole reads CASSQVGGQGGRTPLHF.